This TCR beta chain was sequenced for a study of T cell repertoires in cytomegalovirus infection. Study-wide context: Public TCR beta signatures provided an indication of both CMV infection and a matching HLA type.

A single record per CDR3 protein comes from TCRdb applying MiXCR to the reads. This sample has about 490,000 distinct CDR3 sequences, with roughly 12% found just once. This clonotype was seen repeatedly, ten times or more. The J segment lost 4 bases and the V segment lost 4 bases, leaving 5 bases of the junction unmatched. The CDR3 is 16 amino acids. CDR1 MNHEY and CDR2 SVGAGI come from the germline V gene. The V gene is TRBV6-5, the J gene TRBJ2-1; 12 nucleotides align to TRBD2. The receptor was derived from a human donor in good health (CMV status not recorded). Some clones in this sample may be carry-over from other donors' samples. Sequences were obtained from PBMCs. The CDR3 spells CASSLRTSGIYNEQFF. CDR3 nucleotides: TGTGCCAGCAGTTTACGGACTAGCGGGATATACAATGAGCAGTTCTTC.